The entry below describes one TCR beta chain. Its antigen is currently unknown. Since a much larger clone is just one base distant, this may be a read error. The authors gated naive CD8 T cells as CD8+CD4-CCR7+CD45RA+ for sorting. TCRdb recomputed calls from the PCR reads with MiXCR, one row per CDR3 protein. This sample has hundreds of thousands of distinct CDR3 sequences; around 20% occur once, and the top ten carry roughly 0.83%. CDR3 size: 15 residues. Trimming took 5 bases from V and 3 from J, leaving 15 bases between them. These data originate in a study of molecular identifiers for immune sequencing clone quantification. Findings and limits, study-wide: Spiked Jurkat TCR RNA equivalent to one cell was reportedly detectable in one million naive cells. Clones above 20 RNA copies held over 97% of effector molecules, under 1% in naive cells.

This sequence originates from a human donor in good health. Some libraries in this study had Jurkat cell RNA spiked in. The sample consisted of naive CD8+ T cells from blood, with Jurkat cell RNA spiked in. Subset defined: FACS-sorted CD8+CD4-CCR7+CD45RA+ naive T cells. The chain is built from TRBV12-3 or TRBV12-4 and TRBJ2-3, with D perhaps TRBD2 (6 bases). CDR3 sequence: CASSTGGTRTDTQYF. The CDR3 DNA follows: TGTGCCAGCAGTACCGGCGGGACGAGAACAGATACGCAGTATTTT.